This section outlines one T cell receptor (beta chain) sequence together with its context. Its specificity is unknown. The sample originates from a study of shared clonotypes between healthy human individuals. Broader study findings: Some clonotypes were shared by all four sorted-subset donors, while others were not shared. The non-shared ones had lower generation probabilities than the shared ones.

CD45RO-negative, CCR7-selected cells formed the naive CD8 fraction, which excluded terminally differentiated effector memory CD45RA+ cells. This CDR3 contains 15 residues. Germline V gene data show CDR1 as MDHEN and CDR2 as SYDVKM. V was trimmed by 2 bases and J by 5 bases, leaving 15 bases between them. Original processing methods: Junction-only sequences without quality scores were provided by ImmunoSEQ, so filtering was different. Repertoires were generated with immunoSEQ multiplex PCR, while TCRdb's copy carries only in-frame clones and drops some. V and J calls and clone size are those listed in that table; D and trimming were worked out from the DNA. In the table there are hundreds of thousands of clones, 95% to 97% of which are singletons.

J is TRBJ2-5 and V is TRBV28; D remains unclear. The clonotype comes from a woman in her 30s in good health. The sequencing input was naive CD8+ T cells sorted from blood. CDR3: CASSLGHTRQETQYF. CDR3 in DNA: TGTGCCAGCAGTTTAGGGCACACCCGTCAGGAGACCCAGTACTTC.